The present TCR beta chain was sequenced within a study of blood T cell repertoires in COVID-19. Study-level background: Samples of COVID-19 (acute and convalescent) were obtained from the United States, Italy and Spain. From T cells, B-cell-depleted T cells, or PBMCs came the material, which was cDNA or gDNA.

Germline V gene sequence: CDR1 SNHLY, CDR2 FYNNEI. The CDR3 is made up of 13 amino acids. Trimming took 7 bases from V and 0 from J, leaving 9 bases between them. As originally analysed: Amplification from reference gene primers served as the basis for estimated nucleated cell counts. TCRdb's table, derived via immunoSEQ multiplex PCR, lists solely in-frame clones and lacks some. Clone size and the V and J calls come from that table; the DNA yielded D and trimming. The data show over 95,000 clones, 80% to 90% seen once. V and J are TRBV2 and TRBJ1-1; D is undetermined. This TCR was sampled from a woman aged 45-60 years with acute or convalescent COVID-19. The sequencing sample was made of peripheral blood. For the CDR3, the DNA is TGTGCCAGCAATTCGCGGTTGAACACTGAAGCTTTCTTT. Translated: CASNSRLNTEAFF.